The 14 T cell receptor beta chains given below trace back to one sample, sequenced in a study of CD4+ T cells in melanoma (dated by TCRdb to the early 2020s). Libraries were prepared through the immunoSEQ multiplex PCR assay. The source is immuneACCESS, and TCRdb retained only in-frame sequences with V and J called. Part of the clones is not carried over; for the studies checked, unresolved V genes explain less than half of this, and the remainder is unexplained. The sample contains over 100,000 clones, about 92% of them found a single time. The ten largest clonotypes hold approximately 3.5% of the sample. Sequencing was done on a sample of peripheral blood. The receptors were sampled from a human donor with melanoma.

V gene TRBV4-1 combines with J gene TRBJ2-2; 7 nucleotides align to TRBD2. V trimming: 1 base; J trimming: 10 bases; junction bases outside the gene matches: 12. The CDR3 consists of 16 residues. Per the germline V gene, CDR1 is MGHRA and CDR2 is YSYEKL. CDR3 region: CASSQVMSGRAPELFF. For the CDR3, the DNA is TGCGCCAGCAGCCAAGTAATGAGTGGGAGGGCCCCGGAGCTGTTTTTT.

The chain carries TRBV6-5 and TRBJ2-7; 9 positions match TRBD1. The CDR3 sequence is 15 residues long. After removal of 5 bases from V and 3 bases from J, the junction contained 8 bases not matched to a gene. Germline loops: CDR1 MNHEY, CDR2 SVGAGI. This chain's CDR3 is CASSRWGTGSYEQYF. Written as DNA, the CDR3 is TGTGCCAGCAGTCGGTGGGGGACAGGGAGCTACGAGCAGTACTTC.

The V call is TRBV6-5, the J call TRBJ1-1; a weak D match, TRBD1 (6 bases). Trimming shortened V by 8 bases and J by 5 bases, and 12 bases separated the two germline ends. The germline V gene encodes CDR1 MNHEY and CDR2 SVGAGI. The CDR3 consists of 12 residues. The CDR3 nucleotides are TGTGCCAGCGAGGGGGTTGGGACTGAAGCTTTCTTT. Amino acid sequence: CASEGVGTEAFF.

This chain connects TRBV7-7 to TRBJ2-1, with a tentative D call TRBD1 (6 bases). This CDR3 is 13 amino acids long. Trimming took off 4 bases at V and 4 bases at J, with 8 bases between the two ends. Germline CDR1 reads SSHAT; CDR2 reads FNYEAQ (reference sequence). The CDR3 is CASSSDSYNEQFF. The CDR3 DNA sequence: TGTGCCAGCAGCTCGGACAGTTACAATGAGCAGTTCTTC.

This clone has just one count. The V and J genes are TRBV11-1 and TRBJ2-5; a weak D match, TRBD2 (6 bases). This CDR3 comprises 15 residues. Germline V lookup: CDR1 SGHAT, CDR2 FQDESV (reference sequence). Between the trimmed V and J ends, which lost 1 base and 4 bases, there was a span of 13 bases. The CDR3 region has the DNA TGTGCCAGCAGCTTAGGCGGGGCCAACCGAGAGACCCAGTACTTC. It yields the protein CASSLGGANRETQYF.

This chain uses TRBV19 with TRBJ2-2; weak D call: TRBD2 (5 bases). The CDR3 totals 15 residues. With 7 bases removed from V and 3 bases from J, the gap between germline ends came to 15 bases. Germline lookup yields CDR1 LNHDA and CDR2 SQIVND (reference sequence). The CDR3 reads CASTRQRSYTGELFF. CDR3 bases: TGTGCCAGTACTCGGCAGCGGTCGTACACCGGGGAGCTGTTTTTT.

The genes are TRBV7-9 and TRBJ2-5, with TRBD1 matching 11 bases. Germline V lookup: CDR1 SEHNR, CDR2 FQNEAQ (reference sequence). The CDR3 has 15 residues. The junction had 4 bases not matched to a gene; V was cut back by 3 bases and J by 4 bases. The CDR3 sequence: CASSLAGTGGETQYF. The CDR3 DNA reads as TGTGCCAGCAGCTTGGCCGGGACAGGGGGAGAGACCCAGTACTTC.

This rearrangement joins TRBV28 to TRBJ2-4, with TRBD1 identical over 8 bases. Germline CDR1 and CDR2: MDHEN and SYDVKM. The CDR3 covers 18 residues. V lost 5 bases to trimming and J lost 0 bases; unmatched junction nucleotides: 12. Here the CDR3 DNA reads TGTGCCAGCAGTCCCTGGACAGGGTCACCCCTAGCCAAAAACATTCAGTACTTC. Protein product: CASSPWTGSPLAKNIQYF. The variable domain in full, completed from reference TRBV28 and TRBJ2-4, reads DVKVTQSSRYLVKRTGEKVFLECVQDMDHENMFWYRQDPGLGLRLIYFSYDVKMKEKGDIPEGYSVSREKKERFSLILESASTNQTSMYLCASSPWTGSPLAKNIQYFGAGTRLSVL.

This clone has a single count. The genes are TRBV5-1 and TRBJ2-6; 11 nucleotides match TRBD2. Trimming took 1 base from V and 0 from J; bases not matched to a gene: 9. The CDR3 length is 20 residues. From germline, CDR1 is SGHRS and CDR2 YFSETQ. This CDR3 reads CASSLIGTSGTFSGANVLTF. For the CDR3, the DNA is TGCGCCAGCAGCTTGATCGGGACTAGCGGAACCTTCTCTGGGGCCAACGTCCTGACTTTC.

The rearrangement joins TRBV19 to TRBJ2-5; D possibly matches TRBD1 or TRBD2 (5 bases each). Germline CDR1 is LNHDA and CDR2 is SQIVND (reference sequence). V dropped 4 bases and J dropped 5 bases, with 14 bases sitting between them. The CDR3 runs to 14 residues. The CDR3 DNA reads as TGTGCCAGTAGTAAGGGACGGGTCGCTGAGACCCAGTACTTC. The encoded protein is CASSKGRVAETQYF.

The chain couples TRBV7-9 to TRBJ2-7; no definite D call. The V end was cut by 3 bases, the J end by 3 bases, with 12 bases between. Germline V lookup: CDR1 SEHNR, CDR2 FQNEAQ (reference sequence). The CDR3 loop spans 14 amino acids. The CDR3 bases are TGTGCCAGCAGCTTCGAAGGTCCCAACTACGAGCAGTACTTC. This encodes CASSFEGPNYEQYF. Full variable domain (rest looked up from reference TRBV7-9 and TRBJ2-7): DTGVSQNPRHKITKRGQNVTFRCDPISEHNRLYWYRQTLGQGPEFLTYFQNEAQLEKSRLLSDRFSAERPKGSFSTLEIQRTEQGDSAMYLCASSFEGPNYEQYFGPGTRLTVT.

The gene calls are TRBV6-1 and TRBJ2-5, with no clear D. CDR1 is MNHNS, CDR2 SASEGT, per germline. Trimming left V 1 base short and J 5 bases short, with 11 bases between. The CDR3 consists of 14 residues. The CDR3: CASSEVGSHETQYF. CDR3 DNA: TGTGCCAGCAGTGAAGTCGGCTCGCACGAGACCCAGTACTTC.

The genes are TRBV30 and TRBJ2-7; 8 bases are a match to TRBD1. The CDR3 sequence is 15 residues long. The V and J ends lost 2 bases and 3 bases, in that order; junction bases with no gene match: 9. CDR1 is GTSNPN and CDR2 is SVGIG in the germline V gene (reference sequence). CDR3 DNA: TGTGCCTGGAGTAGAACCGGGACAGGAGTCTACGAGCAGTACTTC. This sequence encodes CAWSRTGTGVYEQYF.

V and J are TRBV11-2 and TRBJ2-7; D unclear. V lost 0 bases and J lost 4, with 13 bases in between. Germline assignment: CDR1 SGHAT and CDR2 FQNNGV. This CDR3 has 15 residues. The CDR3 DNA reads as TGTGCCAGCAGCTTAGACGCCGGGCTCGATTACGAGCAGTACTTC. It is translated as CASSLDAGLDYEQYF. Full variable domain (outside the CDR3, taken from reference TRBV11-2 and TRBJ2-7): EAGVAQSPRYKIIEKRQSVAFWCNPISGHATLYWYQQILGQGPKLLIQFQNNGVVDDSQLPKDRFSAERLKGVDSTLKIQPAKLEDSAVYLCASSLDAGLDYEQYFGPGTRLTVT.